The 27 T cell receptor beta chains below come from one sample, sequenced in a study of metastatic and nonmetastatic thyroid tumors. TCRdb re-called the PCR reads through MiXCR. The repertoire holds 33,000 or so clones, roughly 20% seen once, with 22% in the top ten. None of the patients had undergone any treatment ahead of thyroid surgery. The sequenced material came from blood. These receptors were collected from a female donor with papillary thyroid cancer or a benign thyroid nodule (not recorded which). Some clones in this sample may be carry-over from other donors' samples.

The V and J genes are TRBV5-5 and TRBJ1-1; 10 nucleotides line up with TRBD1. Per germline, CDR1 SGHKS and CDR2 YYEKEE (reference sequence). The CDR3 has 16 amino acids. V gave up 4 bases and J gave up 3 bases; unmatched junction bases: 9. DNA of the CDR3: TGTGCCAGCAGCCCCATGGGACAGGGGTTGGACACTGAAGCTTTCTTT. The encoded protein is CASSPMGQGLDTEAFF. Together with reference TRBV5-5 and TRBJ1-1, the CDR3 gives the full variable domain: DAGVTQSPTHLIKTRGQQVTLRCSPISGHKSVSWYQQVLGQGPQFIFQYYEKEERGRGNFPDRFSARQFPNYSSELNVNALLLGDSALYLCASSPMGQGLDTEAFFGQGTRLTVV.

This clone was found a few times. This chain joins TRBV12-3 or TRBV12-4 and TRBJ1-1; 11 bases are shared with TRBD1. Trimming took 11 bases from V and 4 from J; bases not matched to a gene: 9. The CDR3 spans 14 residues. The CDR3 DNA is TGTGCCTTCTCCTCCGGGACAGGGGGCACTGAAGCTTTCTTT. Translated: CAFSSGTGGTEAFF.

This clone was seen at least ten times. The chain combines TRBV9 with TRBJ1-3; possible D gene TRBD1, 5 bases. The CDR3 is 16 residues long. Trimming stripped 3 bases from V and 0 bases from J, with 13 bases between. Germline CDR1 reads SGDLS; CDR2 reads YYNGEE. Here the CDR3 reads CASSAERGSSGNTIYF. The DNA for the CDR3 is TGTGCCAGCAGCGCCGAAAGGGGCAGCTCTGGAAACACCATATATTTT.

This clone was recorded many times. The chain couples TRBV12-3 or TRBV12-4 to TRBJ2-5; D not resolved. The ends were cut back, 3 bases at V and 6 bases at J, with 17 bases in the middle. The CDR3 consists of 15 residues. CDR3 nucleotides: TGTGCCAGCAGTTTGGAAGGGCCCGGTTCGAAGACCCAGTACTTC. Translated: CASSLEGPGSKTQYF.

This clone was observed many times. It may be a read error: a sequence one base away is much more abundant. The J gene is TRBJ2-7, the V gene TRBV7-2, with a weak D call TRBD1 (6 bases). This CDR3 region has 12 residues. Germline CDR1 reads SGHTA; CDR2 reads FQGNSA. In nucleotides, the CDR3 is TGTGCCAGCGGCTTGGACAGTTTCGAGCAGTACTTC. Translating it yields CASGLDSFEQYF. Complete variable domain (other parts from reference TRBV7-2 and TRBJ2-7): GAGVSQSPSNKVTEKGKDVELRCDPISGHTALYWYRQSLGQGLEFLIYFQGNSAPDKSGLPSDRFSAERTGGSVSTLTIQRTQQEDSAVYLCASGLDSFEQYFGPGTRLTVT.

This clone is medium-sized (0.01 to 0.1%) in the sample. The rearrangement uses TRBV6-1 and TRBJ2-3; D gene uncertain. Germline lookup yields CDR1 MNHNS and CDR2 SASEGT. CDR3 length equals 13 residues. The V end lost 8 bases, the J end lost 4 bases, and 13 bases lay between the germline ends. This CDR3 reads CASFDPGADTQYF. The CDR3 DNA reads TGTGCCAGCTTTGACCCAGGAGCAGATACGCAGTATTTT.

This clone was detected ten times or more. This chain uses TRBV6-1 with TRBJ1-3, with 7 nucleotides matching TRBD1. V lost 6 bases, J lost 0 bases, and 5 bases stayed unmatched. This CDR3 has 15 residues. CDR1 and CDR2 (germline): MNHNS, SASEGT. The CDR3 DNA sequence: TGTGCCAGCAGAGCACCAGGGGGCTCTGGAAACACCATATATTTT. Encoded protein: CASRAPGGSGNTIYF.

The chain combines TRBV9 with TRBJ2-5, with D hard to call. This CDR3 is 13 amino acids long. The V end was cut by 1 base, the J end by 5 bases, with 9 bases between. Germline CDR1 SGDLS, CDR2 YYNGEE. In DNA, the CDR3 is TGTGCCAGCAGCGTACAAGTCGGGGAGACCCAGTACTTC. It encodes CASSVQVGETQYF.

This clone was observed at least ten times. In DNA, the CDR3 is TGCGCCAGCAGCCCTGGCTTGGGATACACAGATACGCAGTATTTT. Translated, it gives CASSPGLGYTDTQYF. The rearrangement uses TRBV4-3 and TRBJ2-3; D is uncertain. The CDR3 length is 15 residues. CDR1 is LGHNA and CDR2 is YSLEER in the germline V gene. V shed 4 bases and J shed 2 bases, with 13 bases lying between them.

This clone was recorded many times. The rearrangement uses TRBV29-1 and TRBJ1-1, with D possibly matching TRBD1 (6 bases). CDR1 is SQVTM and CDR2 is ANQGSEA in the germline V gene. There are 16 residues in the CDR3. Trimming shortened V by 0 bases and J by 11 bases, and 25 bases separated the two germline ends. The CDR3 sequence is CSVEDLATGQVDGAFF. The CDR3 DNA reads TGCAGCGTTGAAGATCTCGCCACAGGGCAGGTCGATGGGGCTTTCTTT.

In this sample, this clone turned up many times. The genes are TRBV24-1 and TRBJ1-4; D gene unclear. The length of the CDR3 is 14 residues. V shed 8 bases and J shed 10 bases, with 19 bases lying between them. The V gene's germline CDR1 is KGHDR and CDR2 SFDVKD. CDR3 sequence reads: CATTKDGERGKLFF. In DNA, the CDR3 is TGTGCCACCACCAAGGACGGAGAACGCGGAAAACTGTTTTTT.

This clone was recorded many times. The chain recombines TRBV5-6 with TRBJ2-5, with D tentatively TRBD2 (6 bases). V was clipped by 4 bases and J by 5 bases, with 12 bases between them. The CDR3 spans 13 residues. Germline V CDR1 and CDR2: SGHDT, YYEEEE. The CDR3 spells CASSGLGRETQYF. CDR3 in DNA: TGTGCCAGCAGCGGGCTTGGGAGGGAGACCCAGTACTTC. The whole variable domain, filled in from reference TRBV5-6 and TRBJ2-5, reads DAGVTQSPTHLIKTRGQQVTLRCSPKSGHDTVSWYQQALGQGPQFIFQYYEEEERQRGNFPDRFSGHQFPNYSSELNVNALLLGDSALYLCASSGLGRETQYFGPGTRLLVL.

The CDR3, as DNA: TGCAGTGCTAGAGATCTCGGGGGGTCGGGCGAGCAGTACTTC. Residues: CSARDLGGSGEQYF. This sequence joins TRBV20-1 and TRBJ2-7, with TRBD2 matching 7 bases. The CDR3 has 14 residues. The germline V gene encodes CDR1 DFQATT and CDR2 SNEGSKA (reference sequence). Trimming at V came to 0 bases and at J to 6 bases, leaving 8 bases not matched to a gene.

This clone was recorded at least ten times. This rearrangement joins TRBV6-1 to TRBJ1-1, with D possibly TRBD1 on 5 matching bases. This CDR3 is 13 amino acids long. V was cut by 6 bases and J by 3 bases, with 11 bases left in between. Germline V gene lookup returns CDR1 MNHNS and CDR2 SASEGT. The CDR3 region is CASRIQGDTEAFF. The DNA of the CDR3 is TGTGCCAGCAGGATTCAGGGAGACACTGAAGCTTTCTTT.

Judged by abundance, this clone is medium-sized (0.01 to 0.1%). This chain uses TRBV20-1 with TRBJ1-2; maybe TRBD1 (5 bases). The CDR3 extends over 14 amino acids. Trimming took off 0 bases at V and 4 bases at J, with 12 bases between the two ends. Per the germline V gene, CDR1 is DFQATT and CDR2 is SNEGSKA (reference sequence). The CDR3 bases are TGCAGTGCTAGAGATCGGGGCCTAGTCTATGGCTACACCTTC. Protein sequence: CSARDRGLVYGYTF.

This clone was detected ten times or more. The chain uses TRBV19 and TRBJ1-2; D uncertain. Germline V gives CDR1 LNHDA, CDR2 SQIVND (reference sequence). Trimming removed 3 bases at V and 0 bases at J, with 5 bases between. This CDR3 region has 13 residues. The CDR3 sequence is CASSIEANYGYTF. In DNA form, the CDR3 reads TGTGCCAGTAGTATTGAAGCTAACTATGGCTACACCTTC.

This clone was counted at least ten times. This chain joins TRBV6-1 and TRBJ1-2, with 7 bases lining up with TRBD1. With 7 bases clipped from V and 3 bases from J, the junction kept 14 bases outside the gene matches. This CDR3 spans 16 amino acids. Germline CDR1 and CDR2: MNHNS and SASEGT. The chain's CDR3 is CASKPGQRTDYYGYTF. The CDR3 DNA follows: TGTGCCAGCAAGCCGGGACAGAGGACAGATTACTATGGCTACACCTTC.

Notes on this clone: Being one base from a much bigger clone, this may be a read error. V gene TRBV10-2 combines with J gene TRBJ1-5, with D perhaps TRBD1 (6 bases). Trimming pared 7 bases from V and 6 bases from J, leaving 19 bases between. CDR1 and CDR2 (germline): WSHSY, SAAADI. The CDR3 runs to 15 residues. The CDR3 loop reads CASKGGEGNCQPQHF. CDR3 nucleotides: TGCGCCAGCAAGGGGGGTGAGGGGAACTGTCAGCCCCAGCATTTT.

This clone was seen ten or more times. The J gene is TRBJ2-3, the V gene TRBV6-1, with a weak D call TRBD1 (5 bases). CDR1 MNHNS and CDR2 SASEGT come from the germline V gene. This CDR3 has 14 residues. V shed 4 bases and J shed 5 bases, with 13 bases lying between them. As DNA, the CDR3 is TGTGCCAGCAGTGGGGGTGGGGCCGAAGATACGCAGTATTTT. It yields the protein CASSGGGAEDTQYF.

This clone was counted a few times. The chain links TRBV28 to TRBJ1-1, with 10 bases that match TRBD1. V trimming: 6 bases; J trimming: 1 base; junction bases outside the gene matches: 8. Germline V gives CDR1 MDHEN, CDR2 SYDVKM. The CDR3 loop spans 16 amino acids. DNA of the CDR3: TGTGCCAGCAGCTCCGGGGGACAGGGGACGAACACTGAAGCTTTCTTT. Protein sequence: CASSSGGQGTNTEAFF.

This clone was counted at least ten times. This sequence joins TRBV10-1 and TRBJ2-3; 8 bases align to TRBD2. The CDR3 covers 15 residues. The J segment lost 4 bases and the V segment lost 5 bases, leaving 8 bases of the junction unmatched. The V gene's germline CDR1 is WNHNN and CDR2 SYGVQD (reference sequence). CDR3 protein: CASSSAGLDADTQYF. The CDR3 DNA follows: TGCGCCAGCAGTTCAGCGGGACTAGATGCAGATACGCAGTATTTT.

In this sample, this clone turned up many times. This sequence may be a read error, since a much larger clone differs from it by one base. In the same sample, other DNA sequences code for this CDR3. This chain connects TRBV19 to TRBJ1-2, with a possible D match to TRBD1 (6 bases). This CDR3 is built from 15 residues. Germline V lookup: CDR1 LNHDA, CDR2 SQIVND (reference sequence). CDR3 protein: CASTNLQGKGYGYTF. The CDR3 DNA reads TGCGCCAGTACCAATCTTCAGGGGAAAGGCTATGGCTACACCTTC.

The chain uses TRBV6-2 or TRBV6-3 and TRBJ2-2, with 7 bases fitting TRBD1. Trimming took 0 bases from V and 3 from J; bases not matched to a gene: 4. The CDR3 length is 16 residues. CDR1 is MNHEY, CDR2 SVGEGT, per germline. CDR3 nucleotides: TGTGCCAGCAGTTACTCGATCACAGGGGACACCGGGGAGCTGTTTTTT. Residues: CASSYSITGDTGELFF.

This clone was recorded at least ten times. The V call is TRBV10-3, the J call TRBJ1-5; TRBD1 is a possible D gene (5 bases). The V gene lost 0 bases and the J gene lost 6 bases, with 12 bases spanning the gap. CDR1 is ENHRY, CDR2 SYGVKD, per germline. The CDR3 length is 15 residues. CDR3 DNA: TGTGCCATCAGTGAGTCCAGGGTTGGAAGTCAGCCCCAGCATTTT. This gives the protein CAISESRVGSQPQHF.

This clone has at least ten counts. This chain uses TRBV19 with TRBJ2-7; a possible D gene is TRBD2 (6 bases). The CDR3 is 15 residues long. Germline CDR1 and CDR2: LNHDA and SQIVND (reference sequence). The ends were cut back, 3 bases at V and 2 bases at J, with 14 bases in the middle. The CDR3 here is CASSIKAGLTYEQYF. The CDR3 DNA reads as TGTGCCAGTAGTATTAAGGCGGGGCTGACCTACGAGCAGTACTTC.

This clone came up many times. The chain is built from TRBV2 and TRBJ2-3, with D possibly matching TRBD1 (5 bases). The CDR3 covers 15 residues. The V end lost 5 bases, the J end lost 4 bases, and 16 bases lay between the germline ends. In germline, CDR1 is SNHLY, CDR2 FYNNEI. The CDR3 region is CASSNRRVGADTQYF. The CDR3 DNA reads TGTGCCAGCAGTAATCGCAGGGTAGGGGCAGATACGCAGTATTTT.

The table lists this clone with a few counts. V and J are TRBV25-1 and TRBJ2-7; TRBD1 aligns across 7 bases. The germline V gene encodes CDR1 MGHDK and CDR2 SYGVNS. J gave up 3 bases and V 5 bases, and 4 bases lay outside the gene matches. This CDR3 comprises 13 residues. CDR3 sequence: CASSSDRVYEQYF. In nucleotides, the CDR3 is TGTGCCAGCAGTTCTGACAGGGTCTACGAGCAGTACTTC.